This TCR beta chain was recovered during a study of CD8+CD57+ T cells in acquired aplastic anemia. In patients chosen for sequencing, flow cytometry had shown CD8+CD57+ cell expansion. J lost 0 bases, V lost 2 bases, and 11 bases had no gene match. The CDR3 consists of 19 residues. Germline CDR1 reads KGHSH; CDR2 reads LQKENI. Using genomic DNA as the template, TCR beta VDJ and CDR3 profiling was carried out. Via MiXCR, TCRdb re-called the reads, giving one row per CDR3 protein. The table has 450,000 to 550,000 distinct CDR3 sequences, 25% to 40% seen once. This sequence joins TRBV18 and TRBJ1-5, with 9 nucleotides matching TRBD1. This clonotype originated in a human donor with aplastic anemia. Source material: sorted CD4+, CD8+, or CD8+CD57+ T cells (not recorded which) from PBMCs. Here the CDR3 reads CASSPTGQGLDHSNQPQHF. The CDR3 nucleotides read TGTGCCAGCTCACCAACGGGACAGGGACTTGATCATAGCAATCAGCCCCAGCATTTT.